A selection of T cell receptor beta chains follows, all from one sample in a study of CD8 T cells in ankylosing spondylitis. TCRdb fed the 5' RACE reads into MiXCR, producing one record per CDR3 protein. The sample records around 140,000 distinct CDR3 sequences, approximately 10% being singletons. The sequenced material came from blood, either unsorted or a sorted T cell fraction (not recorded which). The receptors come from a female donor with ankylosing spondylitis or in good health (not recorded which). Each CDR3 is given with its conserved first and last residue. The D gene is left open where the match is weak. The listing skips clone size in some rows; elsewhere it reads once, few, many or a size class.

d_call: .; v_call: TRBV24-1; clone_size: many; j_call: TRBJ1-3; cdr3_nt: TGTGCCACCAGTGACTCAGACCGGGGCGCAGGATCTGGAAACACCATATATTTT; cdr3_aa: CATSDSDRGAGSGNTIYF
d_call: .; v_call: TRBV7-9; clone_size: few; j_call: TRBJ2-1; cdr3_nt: TGTGCCAGCAGCCCCTGGACTCAGGCGGCAGGGCAGTTCTTC; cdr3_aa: CASSPWTQAAGQFF
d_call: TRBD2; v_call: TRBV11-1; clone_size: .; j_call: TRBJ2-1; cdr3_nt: TGTGCCAGCAGTTATGGACTAGCGAAGAGCTCCGCCTACAATGAGCAGTTCTTC; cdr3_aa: CASSYGLAKSSAYNEQFF
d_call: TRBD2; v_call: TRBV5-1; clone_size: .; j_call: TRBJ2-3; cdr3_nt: TGCGCCAGCAGCTTGAAAGCGGGAGAAGCAGATACGCAGTATTTT; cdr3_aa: CASSLKAGEADTQYF
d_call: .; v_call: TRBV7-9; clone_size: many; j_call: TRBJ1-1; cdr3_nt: TGTGCCAGCAGCTTTCAGGGAGGCACTGAAGCTTTCTTT; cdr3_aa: CASSFQGGTEAFF
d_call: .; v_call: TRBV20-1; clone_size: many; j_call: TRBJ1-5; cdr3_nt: TGCAGTGCTAGTTTATGGGGTCAGCCCCAGCATTTT; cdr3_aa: CSASLWGQPQHF
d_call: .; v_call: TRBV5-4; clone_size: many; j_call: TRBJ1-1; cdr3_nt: TGTGCCAGCAGCGCCCGGACAAACACTGAAGCTTTCTTT; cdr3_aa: CASSARTNTEAFF
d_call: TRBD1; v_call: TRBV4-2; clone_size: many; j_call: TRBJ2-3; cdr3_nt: TGTGCCAGCAGCAACACAGGGGAATTGGCAGATACGCAGTATTTT; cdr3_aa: CASSNTGELADTQYF
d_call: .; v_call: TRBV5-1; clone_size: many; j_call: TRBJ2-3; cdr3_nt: TGCGCCAGCATGGCAGGGCACACAGATACGCAGTATTTT; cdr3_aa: CASMAGHTDTQYF
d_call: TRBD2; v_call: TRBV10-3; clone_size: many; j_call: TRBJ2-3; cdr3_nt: TGTGCCATCAGTGAGACTAGCGGGGGGGGACGCCTCGGTACGCAGTATTTT; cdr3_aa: CAISETSGGGRLGTQYF
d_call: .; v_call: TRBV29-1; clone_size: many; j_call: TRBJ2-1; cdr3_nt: TGCAGCGTCGAAAAACTAGCTTGGCCCCTGGGTGAGCAGTTCTTC; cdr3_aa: CSVEKLAWPLGEQFF
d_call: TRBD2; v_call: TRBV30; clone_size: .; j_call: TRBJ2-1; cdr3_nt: TGTGCCTCCACCACGGCCAGCGGGAGATTCAATGAGCAGTTCTTC; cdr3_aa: CASTTASGRFNEQFF
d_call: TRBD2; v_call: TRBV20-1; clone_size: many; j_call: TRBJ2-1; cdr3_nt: TGCAGTGCGCAGACTAGCGGGAATATCAATGAGCAGTTCTTC; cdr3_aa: CSAQTSGNINEQFF
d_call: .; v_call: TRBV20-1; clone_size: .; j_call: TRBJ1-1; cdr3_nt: TGCAGTGCTAGAGGACAGAACACTGAAGCTTTCTTT; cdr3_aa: CSARGQNTEAFF
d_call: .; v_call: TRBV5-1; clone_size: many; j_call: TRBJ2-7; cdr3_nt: TGCGCCAGCAGCTTGGGAGGGAGCGTCGAGCAGTACTTC; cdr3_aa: CASSLGGSVEQYF
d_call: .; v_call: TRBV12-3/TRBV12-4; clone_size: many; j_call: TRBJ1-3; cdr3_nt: TGTGCCAGCAGTTTTGAGGGTTTCACGCCCATATATTTT; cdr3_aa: CASSFEGFTPIYF
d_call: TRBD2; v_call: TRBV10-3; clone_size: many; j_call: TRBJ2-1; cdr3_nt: TGTGCCATCAGTGATATGCTAGCGGGAGCCTACAATGAGCAGTTCTTC; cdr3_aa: CAISDMLAGAYNEQFF
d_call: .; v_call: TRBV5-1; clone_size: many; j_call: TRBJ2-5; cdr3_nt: TGCGCCAGCAGCGTAACCTCAGTGGAGACCCAGTACTTC; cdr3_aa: CASSVTSVETQYF
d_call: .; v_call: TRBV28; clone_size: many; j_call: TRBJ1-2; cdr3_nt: TGTGCCAGCAGTTTAGAATCCGGACGGGGCTACACCTTC; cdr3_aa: CASSLESGRGYTF
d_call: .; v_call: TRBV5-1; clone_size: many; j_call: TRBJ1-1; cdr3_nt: TGCGCCAGCATGGCATTGACAACGACTGAAGCTTTCTTT; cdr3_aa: CASMALTTTEAFF
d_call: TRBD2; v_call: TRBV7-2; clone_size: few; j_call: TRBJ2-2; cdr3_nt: TGTGCCAGCAGCTCCGGGACTAGCACCGGGGAGCTGTTTTTT; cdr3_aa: CASSSGTSTGELFF
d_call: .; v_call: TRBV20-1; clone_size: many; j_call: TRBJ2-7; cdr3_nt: TGCAGTGCTGGGACGGGACACCCTTACGAGCAGTACTTC; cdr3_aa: CSAGTGHPYEQYF
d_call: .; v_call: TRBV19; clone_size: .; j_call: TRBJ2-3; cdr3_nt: TGTGCCAGTAGCCGTAGCGGACCCACAGATACGCAGTATTTT; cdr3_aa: CASSRSGPTDTQYF
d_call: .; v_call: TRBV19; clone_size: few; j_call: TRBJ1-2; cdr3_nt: TGTGCCAGTAGTATTTGGGACGGATTCAACTATGGCTACACCTTC; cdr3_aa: CASSIWDGFNYGYTF
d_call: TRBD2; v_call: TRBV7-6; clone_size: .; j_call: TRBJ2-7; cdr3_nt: TGTGCCAGCAGCTTAGCTAGCGGGGGCAACTTTTTCCCGTACTTC; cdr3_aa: CASSLASGGNFFPYF
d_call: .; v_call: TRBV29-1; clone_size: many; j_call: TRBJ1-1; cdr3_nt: TGCAGCGTTACGGGACTGATCATGAACACTGAAGCTTTCTTT; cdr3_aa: CSVTGLIMNTEAFF
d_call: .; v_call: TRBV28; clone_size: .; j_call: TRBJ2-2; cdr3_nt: TGTGCCAGCAGTTTTTCCAGGAACACCGGGGAGCTGTTTTTT; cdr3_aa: CASSFSRNTGELFF
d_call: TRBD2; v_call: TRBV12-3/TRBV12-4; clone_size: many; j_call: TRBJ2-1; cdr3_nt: TGTGCCAGCAGACTAGCGGGTGCCAATGAGCAGTTCTTC; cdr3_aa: CASRLAGANEQFF
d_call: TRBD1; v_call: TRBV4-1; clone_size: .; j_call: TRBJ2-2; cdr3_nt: TGCGCCAGCAGCCAGCGGACAGGGCAGAACACCGGGGAGCTGTTTTTT; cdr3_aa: CASSQRTGQNTGELFF
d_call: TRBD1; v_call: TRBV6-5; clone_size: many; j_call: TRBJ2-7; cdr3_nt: TGTGCCAGCAGTTACTCGGGACAGGGGTTCTACGAGCAGTACTTC; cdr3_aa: CASSYSGQGFYEQYF
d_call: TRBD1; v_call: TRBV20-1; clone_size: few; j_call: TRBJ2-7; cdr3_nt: TGCAGTGCGGAGGACAGGGGCACATCCTACGAGCAGTACTTC; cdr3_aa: CSAEDRGTSYEQYF
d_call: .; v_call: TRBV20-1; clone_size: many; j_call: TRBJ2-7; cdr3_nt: TGCAGTGCTAGAGAGGCACAGGGAGTCGAGCAGTACTTC; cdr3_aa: CSAREAQGVEQYF
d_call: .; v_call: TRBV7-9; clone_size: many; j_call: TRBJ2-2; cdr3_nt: TGTGCCAACACCGGGGAGCTGTTTTTT; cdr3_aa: CANTGELFF
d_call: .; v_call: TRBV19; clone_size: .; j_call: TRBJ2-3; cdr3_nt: TGTGCCAGTAGACCCCCCGGGACTTCCACAGATACGCAGTATTTT; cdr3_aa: CASRPPGTSTDTQYF
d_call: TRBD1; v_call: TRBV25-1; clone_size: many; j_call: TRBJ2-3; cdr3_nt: TGTGCCACACAGGGGGTCCTCAGCACAGATACGCAGTATTTT; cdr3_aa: CATQGVLSTDTQYF
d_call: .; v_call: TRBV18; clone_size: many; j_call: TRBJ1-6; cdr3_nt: TGTGCCAGCTCACCCCGAGGGGGATCACCCCTCCACTTT; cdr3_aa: CASSPRGGSPLHF
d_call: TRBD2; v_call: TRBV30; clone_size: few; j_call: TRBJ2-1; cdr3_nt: TGTGCCTGGAGAAGAGCGGGGCGGCGATACAATGAGCAGTTCTTC; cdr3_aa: CAWRRAGRRYNEQFF
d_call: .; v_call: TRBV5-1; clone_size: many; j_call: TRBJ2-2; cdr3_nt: TGCGCCAGCAGCTTGGCAGTCGGCACCGGGGAGCTGTTTTTT; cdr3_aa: CASSLAVGTGELFF
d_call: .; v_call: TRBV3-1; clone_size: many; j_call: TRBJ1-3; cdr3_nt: TGTGCCAGCAGCCAACAAACCGGTGGAGTCGGAAACACCATATATTTT; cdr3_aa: CASSQQTGGVGNTIYF
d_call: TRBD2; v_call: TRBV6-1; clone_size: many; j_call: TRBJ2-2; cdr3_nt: TGTGCCAGCGCCACTAGCGGGGGGGTTGCCACCGGGGAGCTGTTTTTT; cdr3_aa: CASATSGGVATGELFF
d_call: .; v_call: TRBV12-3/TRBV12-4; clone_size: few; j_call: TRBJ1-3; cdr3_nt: TGTGCCAGCAGCCGCGGAATTTCTGGAAACACCATATATTTT; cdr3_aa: CASSRGISGNTIYF
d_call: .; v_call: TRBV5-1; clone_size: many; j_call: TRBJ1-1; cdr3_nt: TGCGCCAGCAGCTTGGGAATGCGGGCCTCGAACACTGAAGCTTTCTTT; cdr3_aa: CASSLGMRASNTEAFF
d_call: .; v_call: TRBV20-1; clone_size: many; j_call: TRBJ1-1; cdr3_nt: TGCAGTGCTAGCGCACAACCGAACACTGAAGCTTTCTTT; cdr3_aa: CSASAQPNTEAFF